A single sample gave rise to the 8 T cell receptor beta chains below, sequenced in a study of regulatory T cells in long-lasting Graves disease. The authors built TCR beta libraries using iRepertoire HTBI primers and Arm-PCR of CDR3 regions. TCRdb re-called the multiplex PCR reads with MiXCR, one entry per CDR3 protein. Of about 400,000 distinct CDR3 sequences listed, 15% are singletons. Time point denoted: newly diagnosed GD, antithyroid drugs for less than 3 months. TCR sequences were obtained from RNA taken from PBMCs. The sample was also linked to a second study, of T cells in Graves' hyperthyroidism and ophthalmopathy.

This material consisted of peripheral blood mononuclear cells (PBMCs), taken at new diagnosis, from a patient treated with antithyroid drugs. These receptors originate from a woman in her thirties or forties with Graves disease.

This clonotype was found many times. The rearrangement joins TRBV19 to TRBJ2-7; perhaps TRBD1 as D (6 bases). V lost 5 bases, J lost 0 bases, and 11 bases lay in between. The germline V gene encodes CDR1 LNHDA and CDR2 SQIVND (reference sequence). This CDR3 contains 14 residues. The CDR3 coding sequence is TGTGCCAGTAGTCCTCAGACAGGCTCCTACGAGCAGTACTTC. Translation: CASSPQTGSYEQYF.

This chain links TRBV14 with TRBJ1-1; D may be TRBD1 (6 bases). The V gene's germline CDR1 is SGHDN and CDR2 FVKESK. The V and J ends lost 4 bases and 6 bases respectively, with 12 bases between them. The CDR3 runs 13 residues. CDR3 in amino acids: CASSRWGASEAFF. The CDR3 DNA reads as TGTGCCAGCAGCCGTTGGGGGGCCTCTGAAGCTTTCTTT.

For this clonotype: Since a much larger clone is just one base distant, this may be a read error. The V gene is TRBV3-1, the J gene TRBJ1-6, with TRBD1 as a possible D gene (6 bases). Looked up from germline, CDR1 is LGHDT and CDR2 is YNNKEL (reference sequence). This CDR3 comprises 15 residues. V lost 4 bases and J lost 10, with 17 bases in between. This CDR3 is CASSLQQGVGSPLHF. The CDR3 bases are TGTGCCAGCAGCCTACAACAGGGAGTAGGCTCACCCCTCCACTTT. Full variable domain (remainder filled in from reference TRBV3-1 and TRBJ1-6): DTAVSQTPKYLVTQMGNDKSIKCEQNLGHDTMYWYKQDSKKFLKIMFSYNNKELIINETVPNRFSPKSPDKAHLNLHINSLELGDSAVYFCASSLQQGVGSPLHFGNGTRLTVT.

This clonotype was seen many times. The CDR3 DNA reads as TGTGCCAGCAGCTTAACAGGGGGCTATGGCTACACCTTC. Translated: CASSLTGGYGYTF. The chain couples TRBV11-3 to TRBJ1-2; 8 bases line up with TRBD1. The CDR3 length is 13 residues. Germline CDR1 is SGHNT and CDR2 is YENEEA. V lost 2 bases to trimming and J lost 4 bases; unmatched junction nucleotides: 0.

This clonotype was observed a handful of times. A much larger clone differs from this one at a single base, so this may be a read error. V is TRBV9 and J is TRBJ2-2; maybe TRBD1 (6 bases). The germline CDR1 and CDR2 sequences are SGDLS and YYNGEE. CDR3 size: 15 residues. V lost 0 bases, J lost 2 bases, and 8 bases lay in between. CDR3 loop: CASSVVGGNTGELFF. The DNA of the CDR3 is TGTGCCAGCAGCGTAGTAGGGGGTAACACCGGGGAGCTGTTTTTT.

This clonotype was recorded at least ten times. A read error may account for a junction end that differs from germline. The rearrangement joins TRBV10-3 to TRBJ1-1; D call uncertain. There are 12 residues in the CDR3. Germline-derived CDR1 and CDR2 are ENHRY and SYGVKD. DNA for the CDR3: TGTGCCATCAGTCAGTCGAACACTGAAGCTTTCTTT. This codes for CAISQSNTEAFF.

V usage is TRBV11-3 and J usage is TRBJ2-1, with D possibly TRBD2 on 5 matching bases. Germline V gene lookup returns CDR1 SGHNT and CDR2 YENEEA. The CDR3 has 13 residues. The germline V and J ends were trimmed by 1 base and 7 bases, with 8 bases remaining between them. CDR3 coding DNA: TGTGCCAGCAGCTTAGTTTCGGGAAATGAGCAGTTCTTC. It encodes CASSLVSGNEQFF.

This clonotype was counted ten times or more. The chain links TRBV20-1 to TRBJ1-4; the D is unclear. Looked up from germline, CDR1 is DFQATT and CDR2 is SNEGSKA (reference sequence). V dropped 0 bases and J dropped 0 bases, with 11 bases sitting between them. The CDR3 consists of 16 residues. The CDR3 nucleotides read TGCAGTGCTAGAGATGAGCTCCTGGCAACTAATGAAAAACTGTTTTTT. Amino acids: CSARDELLATNEKLFF.